These T cell receptor beta chains were read from a single sample in a study of blood T cell repertoires in COVID-19. Sequencing was performed with immunoSEQ multiplex PCR; in TCRdb, only in-frame clones are kept and a portion is missing. The table records 300,000 to 400,000 clones, around nine tenths of them present only once. The source material was peripheral blood. The receptor set was obtained from a woman aged 70-85 years with COVID-19, enrolled during active disease. The CDR3 runs from the conserved cysteine through the conserved F or W. D genes are given only for firm matches.

TRBD1 | TRBJ1-1 | TRBV5-1 | TGCGCCAGCAGCTTACAGGGGGAGACTGAAGCTTTCTTT | CASSLQGETEAFF
NA | TRBJ1-2 | TRBV6-4 | TGTGCCAGCAGTGACTCGAGACACCGTAACTATGGCTACACCTTC | CASSDSRHRNYGYTF
NA | TRBJ1-2 | TRBV18 | TGTGCCAGCTCACCCTCCCAGATACAGGGAGTGTCTGGCTACACCTTC | CASSPSQIQGVSGYTF
NA | TRBJ2-3 | TRBV5-1 | TGCGCCAGCAGCTTGGCCGGGGATACGCAGTATTTT | CASSLAGDTQYF
TRBD2 | TRBJ2-7 | TRBV27 | TGTGCCAGCAGTCCCAGGACTAGCGGGTTGGGGTTGGAGCAGTACTTC | CASSPRTSGLGLEQYF
NA | TRBJ1-2 | TRBV21-1 | TGTGCCAGCAGCAAGGTAGGGGGTGTATATGGCTACACCTTC | CASSKVGGVYGYTF
TRBD1 | TRBJ1-2 | TRBV2 | TGTGCCAGCAGAACCGACAGGGTAGGGGGCTACACCTTC | CASRTDRVGGYTF
NA | TRBJ1-1 | TRBV5-8 | TGTGCCAGCAGCACCCGGACAGTTATGAACACTGAAGCTTTCTTT | CASSTRTVMNTEAFF
NA | TRBJ1-2 | TRBV6-1 | TGTGCCAGCAGTGAAGTTTATTCAGGGGGCTACACCTTC | CASSEVYSGGYTF
NA | TRBJ1-1 | TRBV7-9 | TGTGCCAGCAGCTCCCAGGGAGGGGCAGGGACTGAAGCTTTCTTT | CASSSQGGAGTEAFF
NA | TRBJ1-3 | TRBV4-1 | TGCGCCAGCAGCCAAGATATCAGCTCTGGAAACACCATATATTTT | CASSQDISSGNTIYF
TRBD2 | TRBJ2-5 | TRBV30 | TGTGCCTGGAGTCCCTTAGCGGGGGCGCTCCAAGAGACCCAGTACTTC | CAWSPLAGALQETQYF
TRBD1 | TRBJ1-3 | TRBV9 | TGTGCCAGCAGCGTAGGGTCAGGGGGGACACAAGGAAACACCATATATTTT | CASSVGSGGTQGNTIYF
NA | TRBJ1-2 | TRBV15 | TGTGCCACCAGCAGCTGGACAGTAGCCGAATATGGCTACACCTTC | CATSSWTVAEYGYTF
TRBD2 | TRBJ2-1 | TRBV5-1 | TGCGCCAGCAGCGCCGGGACTAGAATAAATGAGCAGTTCTTC | CASSAGTRINEQFF
NA | TRBJ1-1 | TRBV27 | TGTGCCAGCAGTTTCGGAGGAGCCGAAGCTTTCTTT | CASSFGGAEAFF
NA | TRBJ2-3 | TRBV3-1/TRBV3-2 | TGTGCCAGCAGCCCCCAAAGGGGTACCACAGATACGCAGTATTTT | CASSPQRGTTDTQYF
NA | TRBJ1-4 | TRBV5-1 | TGCGCCAGCAGCTGGACAGACTTTAATGAAAAACTGTTTTTT | CASSWTDFNEKLFF
TRBD2 | TRBJ2-1 | TRBV30 | TGTGCCTGGGGGGCGGGAGTTGAGCAGTTCTTC | CAWGAGVEQFF
NA | TRBJ1-1 | TRBV20-1 | TGCAGTGCTAGCTTGAACACTGAAGCTTTCTTT | CSASLNTEAFF
NA | TRBJ2-7 | TRBV5-4 | TGTGCCAGCAGTGACTATTCGAGCTCCTACGAGCAGTACTTC | CASSDYSSSYEQYF
TRBD1 | TRBJ1-2 | TRBV5-1 | TGCGCCAGCCGTTTAGGACAGGACTCTGGCTACACCTTC | CASRLGQDSGYTF
NA | TRBJ1-1 | TRBV19 | TGTGCCAGTAGTTTACAGGAAAACACTGAAGCTTTCTTT | CASSLQENTEAFF